One T cell receptor beta chain is described in this entry. The antigen remains undetermined. The data were taken from a study of shared clonotypes between healthy human individuals. Points from the study as a whole: Sorted-subset samples were not fully sequenced, rarefaction indicated.

Naive CD8 cells were CD45RO-negative, positively selected for CCR7, excluding terminally differentiated effector memory CD45RA+ cells. Data came from immunoSEQ multiplex PCR; TCRdb stores just in-frame clones and leaves some out. The table shows around 1,900,000 clones, with about 94% occurring only once. The sequence derives from a man aged 18 to 29 in good health. Some clones in this sample may be carry-over from other donors' samples. The sample was naive CD8+ T cells from PBMCs.

The CDR3 DNA reads TGTGCCAGCAGTGAGTTCCGGGTCATGAACACTGAAGCTTTCTTT. It translates to CASSEFRVMNTEAFF. V and J are TRBV6-1 and TRBJ1-1; D remains unclear. CDR1 is MNHNS and CDR2 is SASEGT in the germline V gene. This CDR3 comprises 15 residues. The V end lost 3 bases, the J end lost 0 bases, and 11 bases lay between the germline ends.